The rows below give T cell receptor beta chains drawn from one sample of a study of T cell responses to AZD1222 COVID-19 vaccine. Clones were sequenced by immunoSEQ multiplex PCR, and TCRdb holds only the in-frame ones, with some missing. The table records 50,000 to 65,000 clones, roughly 90% of them present only once. The sample was peripheral blood, taken on day 0 of AZD1222 vaccination. The receptor set was obtained from an adult in good health. CDR3s include the opening cysteine and the closing phenylalanine or tryptophan. A D gene is named only where the DNA matches it firmly. The size entry is marked missing in some rows and otherwise reads once, few, many or a size class.

NA	TRBV30	TRBJ1-5	NA	CAWSRQAGQPQHF	TGTGCCTGGAGTCGACAGGCGGGACAGCCCCAGCATTTT
NA	TRBV7-2	TRBJ1-1	NA	CASSLESGLGNTEAFF	TGTGCCAGCAGCTTAGAGTCCGGTTTGGGGAACACTGAAGCTTTCTTT
NA	TRBV14	TRBJ1-1	TRBD1	CASSQDKGQGSSLNTEAFF	TGTGCCAGCAGCCAAGACAAGGGACAGGGCTCCTCCTTGAACACTGAAGCTTTCTTT
NA	TRBV12-3/TRBV12-4	TRBJ2-1	NA	CASSFRNEQFF	TGTGCCAGCAGTTTCCGCAATGAGCAGTTCTTC
NA	TRBV6-1	TRBJ1-1	NA	CASSELGNTEAFF	TGTGCCAGCAGTGAATTGGGGAACACTGAAGCTTTCTTT
NA	TRBV3-1/TRBV3-2	TRBJ2-7	NA	CASSLGGGGQSYEQYF	TGTGCCAGCAGCCTCGGAGGAGGGGGACAGTCCTACGAGCAGTACTTC
NA	TRBV3-1/TRBV3-2	TRBJ1-2	NA	CASSQRGESGYTF	TGTGCCAGCAGCCAGAGGGGGGAGTCTGGCTACACCTTC
NA	TRBV23-1	TRBJ1-1	TRBD1	CASSDNRGPNTEAFF	TGCGCCAGCAGCGATAACAGGGGGCCGAACACTGAAGCTTTCTTT
NA	TRBV2	TRBJ2-7	NA	CATKDQGSTYEQYF	TGTGCCACCAAGGACCAGGGGTCGACCTACGAGCAGTACTTC
NA	TRBV5-8	TRBJ1-1	NA	CASSLWDKNTEAFF	TGTGCCAGCAGCTTGTGGGACAAGAACACTGAAGCTTTCTTT
few	TRBV9	TRBJ2-7	NA	CASSVGDGAPYEQYF	TGTGCCAGCAGCGTAGGGGACGGGGCACCCTACGAGCAGTACTTC
few	TRBV6-6	TRBJ2-3	TRBD2	CASKGSGGAYNTQYF	TGTGCCAGTAAGGGTAGCGGGGGGGCCTACAATACGCAGTATTTT
NA	TRBV6-5	TRBJ1-1	TRBD1	CASRGTAGTEAFF	TGTGCCAGCAGGGGGACAGCTGGGACTGAAGCTTTCTTT
few	TRBV7-9	TRBJ1-4	NA	CASSPGGRGVREKLFF	TGTGCCAGCAGCCCCGGGGGCAGGGGAGTTCGAGAAAAACTGTTTTTT
NA	TRBV12-5	TRBJ1-4	NA	CASGFRAGSGEKLFF	TGTGCTAGTGGTTTTCGGGCTGGGTCCGGTGAAAAACTGTTTTTT
NA	TRBV6-5	TRBJ1-6	TRBD1	CASSYGQGNSPLHF	TGTGCCAGCAGTTACGGACAGGGTAATTCACCCCTCCACTTT
NA	TRBV6-1	TRBJ1-4	NA	CASSELPPAEYNEKLFF	TGTGCCAGCAGTGAGCTTCCGCCCGCGGAGTACAATGAAAAACTGTTTTTT
NA	TRBV25-1	TRBJ1-4	TRBD1	CASRGQGIEKLFF	TGTGCCAGCCGGGGACAGGGGATTGAAAAACTGTTTTTT